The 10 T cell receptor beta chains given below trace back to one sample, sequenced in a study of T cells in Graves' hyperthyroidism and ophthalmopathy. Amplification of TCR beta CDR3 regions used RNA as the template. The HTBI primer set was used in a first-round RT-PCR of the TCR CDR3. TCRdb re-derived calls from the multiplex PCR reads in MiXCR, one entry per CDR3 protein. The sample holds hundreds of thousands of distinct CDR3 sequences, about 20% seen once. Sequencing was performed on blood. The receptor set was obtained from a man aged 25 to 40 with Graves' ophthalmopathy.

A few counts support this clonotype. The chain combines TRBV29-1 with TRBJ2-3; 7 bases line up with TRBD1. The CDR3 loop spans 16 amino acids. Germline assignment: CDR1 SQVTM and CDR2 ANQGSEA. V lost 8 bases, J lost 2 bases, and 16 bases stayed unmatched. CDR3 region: CSLRGGQRSSTDTQYF. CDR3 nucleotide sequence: TGCAGCCTAAGAGGGGGCCAGCGGTCTTCCACAGATACGCAGTATTTT.

CDR3 loop: CASSAGTGELAKNIQYF. As DNA, the CDR3 is TGTGCCAGCAGTGCCGGGACAGGTGAACTAGCCAAAAACATTCAGTACTTC. The chain couples TRBV6-1 to TRBJ2-4, with 8 bases aligning to TRBD1. The CDR3 is 17 amino acids. V dropped 4 bases and J dropped 0; count of bases not matched to a gene: 8. Germline CDR1 MNHNS, CDR2 SASEGT.

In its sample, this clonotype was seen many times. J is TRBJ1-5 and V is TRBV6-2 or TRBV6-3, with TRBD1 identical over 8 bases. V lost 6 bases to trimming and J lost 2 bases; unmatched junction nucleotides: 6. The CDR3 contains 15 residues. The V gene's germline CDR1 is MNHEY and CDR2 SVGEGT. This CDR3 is CASSLTGVGNQPQHF. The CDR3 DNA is TGTGCCAGCAGCCTGACAGGGGTTGGCAATCAGCCCCAGCATTTT.

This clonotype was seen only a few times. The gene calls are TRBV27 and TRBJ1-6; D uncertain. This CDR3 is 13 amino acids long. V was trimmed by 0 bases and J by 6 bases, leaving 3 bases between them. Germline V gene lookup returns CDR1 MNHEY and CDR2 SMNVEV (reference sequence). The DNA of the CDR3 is TGTGCCAGCAGTTTATCGAGTAATTCACCCCTCCACTTT. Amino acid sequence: CASSLSSNSPLHF.

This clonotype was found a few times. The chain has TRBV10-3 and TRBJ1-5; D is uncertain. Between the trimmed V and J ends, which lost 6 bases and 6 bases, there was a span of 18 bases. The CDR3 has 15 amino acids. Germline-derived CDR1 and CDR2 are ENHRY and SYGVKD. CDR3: CAIRGTLSPSQPQHF. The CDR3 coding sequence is TGTGCCATCAGAGGAACTCTCTCACCCAGTCAGCCCCAGCATTTT.

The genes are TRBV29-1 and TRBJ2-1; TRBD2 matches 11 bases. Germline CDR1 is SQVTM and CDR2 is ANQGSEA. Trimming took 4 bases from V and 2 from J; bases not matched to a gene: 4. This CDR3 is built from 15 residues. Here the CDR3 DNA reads TGCAGCGTTGTGGCTAGCGGGAGGACCTACAATGAGCAGTTCTTC. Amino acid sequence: CSVVASGRTYNEQFF.

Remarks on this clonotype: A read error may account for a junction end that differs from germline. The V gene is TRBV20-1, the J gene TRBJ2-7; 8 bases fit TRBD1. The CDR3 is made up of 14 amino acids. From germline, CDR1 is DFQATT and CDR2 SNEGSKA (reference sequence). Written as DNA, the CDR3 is TGCGGTGCAACCACAGGGGGAAAGTCCTACGAGCAGTACTTC. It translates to CGATTGGKSYEQYF.

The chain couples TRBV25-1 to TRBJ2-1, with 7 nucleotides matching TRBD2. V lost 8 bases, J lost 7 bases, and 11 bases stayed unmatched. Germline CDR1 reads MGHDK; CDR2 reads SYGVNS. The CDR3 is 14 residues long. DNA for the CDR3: TGTGCCAGCTGCGGGAGTATTGTAATAAATGAGCAGTTCTTC. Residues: CASCGSIVINEQFF.

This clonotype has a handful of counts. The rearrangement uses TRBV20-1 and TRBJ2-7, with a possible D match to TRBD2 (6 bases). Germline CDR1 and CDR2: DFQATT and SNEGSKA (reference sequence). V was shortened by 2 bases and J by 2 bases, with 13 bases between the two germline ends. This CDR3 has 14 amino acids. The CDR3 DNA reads TGCAGTGCTAGACGGGTAGCGGAACCCTACGAGCAGTACTTC. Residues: CSARRVAEPYEQYF.

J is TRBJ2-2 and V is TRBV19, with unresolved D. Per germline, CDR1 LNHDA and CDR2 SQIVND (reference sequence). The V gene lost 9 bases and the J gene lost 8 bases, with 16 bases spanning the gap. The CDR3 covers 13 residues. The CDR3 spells CASSSALTGELFF. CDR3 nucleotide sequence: TGTGCCAGCTCCTCGGCCTTGACTGGGGAGCTGTTTTTT.